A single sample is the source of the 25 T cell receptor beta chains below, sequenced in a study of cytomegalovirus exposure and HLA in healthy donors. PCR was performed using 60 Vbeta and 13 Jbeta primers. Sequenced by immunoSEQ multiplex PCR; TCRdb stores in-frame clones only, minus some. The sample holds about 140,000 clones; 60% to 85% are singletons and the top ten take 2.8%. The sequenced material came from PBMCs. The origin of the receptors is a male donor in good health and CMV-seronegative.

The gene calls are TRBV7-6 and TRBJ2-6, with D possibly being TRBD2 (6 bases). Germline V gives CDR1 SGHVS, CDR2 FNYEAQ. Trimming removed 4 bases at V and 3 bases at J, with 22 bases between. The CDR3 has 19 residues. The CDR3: CASSSLGPKLALGANVLTF. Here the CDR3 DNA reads TGTGCCAGCAGCTCCCTGGGGCCCAAACTAGCACTTGGGGCCAACGTCCTGACTTTC.

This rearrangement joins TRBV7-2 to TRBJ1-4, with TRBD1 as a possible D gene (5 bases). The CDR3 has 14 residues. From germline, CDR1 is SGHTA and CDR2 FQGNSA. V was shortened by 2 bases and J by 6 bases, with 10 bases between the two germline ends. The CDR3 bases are TGTGCCAGCAGCTTAAGGGGATTGGATGAAAAACTGTTTTTT. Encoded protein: CASSLRGLDEKLFF.

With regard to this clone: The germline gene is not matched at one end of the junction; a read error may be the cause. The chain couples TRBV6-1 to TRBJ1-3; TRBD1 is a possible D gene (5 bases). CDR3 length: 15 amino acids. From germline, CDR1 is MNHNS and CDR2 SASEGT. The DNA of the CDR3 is TGTGCCAGCATTGAAGGACAAATCTCTGGAAACACCATATATTTT. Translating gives CASIEGQISGNTIYF.

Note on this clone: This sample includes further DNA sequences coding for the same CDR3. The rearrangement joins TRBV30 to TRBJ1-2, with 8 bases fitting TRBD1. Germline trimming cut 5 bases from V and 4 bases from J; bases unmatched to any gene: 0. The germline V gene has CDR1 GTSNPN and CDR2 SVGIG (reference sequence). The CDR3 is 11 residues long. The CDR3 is CAWGQGYGYTF. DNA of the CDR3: TGTGCCTGGGGACAGGGCTATGGCTACACCTTC.

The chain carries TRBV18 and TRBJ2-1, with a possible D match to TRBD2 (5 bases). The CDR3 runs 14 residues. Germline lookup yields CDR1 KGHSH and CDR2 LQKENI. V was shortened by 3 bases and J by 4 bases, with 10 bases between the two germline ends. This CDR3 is CASSPSSSYNEQFF. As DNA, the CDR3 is TGTGCCAGCTCACCTTCTAGCAGTTACAATGAGCAGTTCTTC.

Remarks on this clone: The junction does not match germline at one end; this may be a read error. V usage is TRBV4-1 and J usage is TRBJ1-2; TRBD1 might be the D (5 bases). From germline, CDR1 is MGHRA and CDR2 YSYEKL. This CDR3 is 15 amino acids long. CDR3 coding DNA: TGCGCCAGCAGCCAACTGCCAGGGAACTTCTATGGCTACCCCTTC. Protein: CASSQLPGNFYGYPF.

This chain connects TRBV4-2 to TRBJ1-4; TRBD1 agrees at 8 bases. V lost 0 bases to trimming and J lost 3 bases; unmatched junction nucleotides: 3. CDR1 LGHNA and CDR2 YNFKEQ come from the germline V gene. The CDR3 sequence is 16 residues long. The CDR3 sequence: CASSQDPTGANEKLFF. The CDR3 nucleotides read TGTGCCAGCAGCCAAGATCCGACAGGGGCTAATGAAAAACTGTTTTTT.

CDR3 sequence: CASRRTDLNYGYTF. DNA for the CDR3: TGTGCCAGCAGGAGGACAGACCTTAACTATGGCTACACCTTC. The rearrangement joins TRBV2 to TRBJ1-2; D may be TRBD1 (6 bases). This CDR3 spans 14 amino acids. The V gene lost 6 bases and the J gene lost 1 base, with 12 bases spanning the gap. Germline V gene sequence: CDR1 SNHLY, CDR2 FYNNEI.

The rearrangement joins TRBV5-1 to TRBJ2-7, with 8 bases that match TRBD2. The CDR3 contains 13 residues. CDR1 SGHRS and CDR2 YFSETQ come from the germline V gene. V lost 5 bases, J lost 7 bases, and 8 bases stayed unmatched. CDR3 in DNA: TGCGCCAGCAGTGCAGCGGGAGTGAGGGAGCAGTACTTC. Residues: CASSAAGVREQYF.

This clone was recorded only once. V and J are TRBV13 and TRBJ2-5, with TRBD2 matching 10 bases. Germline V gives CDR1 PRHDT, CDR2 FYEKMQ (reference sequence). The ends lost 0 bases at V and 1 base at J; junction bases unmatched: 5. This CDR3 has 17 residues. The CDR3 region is CASSLGASGSAQETQYF. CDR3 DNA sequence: TGTGCCAGCAGCTTAGGTGCTAGCGGGAGTGCCCAAGAGACCCAGTACTTC.

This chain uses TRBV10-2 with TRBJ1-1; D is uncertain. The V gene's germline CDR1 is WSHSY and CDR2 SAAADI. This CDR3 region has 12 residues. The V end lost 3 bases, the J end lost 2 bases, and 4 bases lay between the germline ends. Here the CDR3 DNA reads TGCGCCAGCAGTGACTATAACACTGAAGCTTTCTTT. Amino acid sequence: CASSDYNTEAFF.

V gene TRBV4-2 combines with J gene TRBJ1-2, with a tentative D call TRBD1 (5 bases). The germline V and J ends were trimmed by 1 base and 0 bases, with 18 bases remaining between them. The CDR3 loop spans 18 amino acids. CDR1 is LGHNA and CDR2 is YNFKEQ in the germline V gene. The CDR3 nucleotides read TGTGCCAGCAGCCAAGCCGCCCTAGGTTTCAGGGCTAACTATGGCTACACCTTC. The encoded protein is CASSQAALGFRANYGYTF.

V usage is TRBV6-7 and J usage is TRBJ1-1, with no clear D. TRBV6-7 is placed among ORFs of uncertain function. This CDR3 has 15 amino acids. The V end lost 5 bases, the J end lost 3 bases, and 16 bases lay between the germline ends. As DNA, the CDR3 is TGTGCCAGCAGTCGCCCACTTCCGGGAGACACTGAAGCTTTCTTT. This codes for CASSRPLPGDTEAFF.

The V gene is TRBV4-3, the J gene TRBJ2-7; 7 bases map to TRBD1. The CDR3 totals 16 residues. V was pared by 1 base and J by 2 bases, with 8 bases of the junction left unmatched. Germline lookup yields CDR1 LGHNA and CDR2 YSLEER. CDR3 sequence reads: CASSQGVSTGTYEQYF. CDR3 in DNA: TGCGCCAGCAGCCAAGGGGTTTCGACAGGGACCTACGAGCAGTACTTC.

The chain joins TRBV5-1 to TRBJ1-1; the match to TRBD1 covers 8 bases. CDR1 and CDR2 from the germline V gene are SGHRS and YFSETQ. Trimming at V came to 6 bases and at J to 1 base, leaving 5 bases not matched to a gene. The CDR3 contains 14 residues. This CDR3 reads CASMGQDSNTEAFF. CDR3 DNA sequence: TGCGCCAGCATGGGACAGGATTCGAACACTGAAGCTTTCTTT.

The CDR3 protein is CATSAGQGSTDTQYF. CDR3 bases: TGTGCCACCAGCGCGGGACAGGGAAGCACAGATACGCAGTATTTT. The chain employs TRBV15 and TRBJ2-3; 9 bases fit TRBD1. After removal of 5 bases from V and 0 bases from J, the junction contained 3 bases not matched to a gene. Germline V gene sequence: CDR1 LNHNV, CDR2 YYDKDF (reference sequence). The CDR3 extends over 15 amino acids.

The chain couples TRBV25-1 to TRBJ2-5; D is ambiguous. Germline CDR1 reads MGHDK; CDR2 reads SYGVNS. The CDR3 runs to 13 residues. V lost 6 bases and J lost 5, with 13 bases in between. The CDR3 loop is CASRKSQTETQYF. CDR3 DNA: TGTGCCAGCAGGAAGTCACAGACGGAGACCCAGTACTTC.

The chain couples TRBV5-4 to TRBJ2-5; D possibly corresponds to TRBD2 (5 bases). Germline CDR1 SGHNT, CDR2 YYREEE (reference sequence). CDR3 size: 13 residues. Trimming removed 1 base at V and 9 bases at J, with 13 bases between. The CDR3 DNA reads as TGTGCCAGCAGCTTGAAGGTCGGGGTAGCCCAGTACTTC. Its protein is CASSLKVGVAQYF.

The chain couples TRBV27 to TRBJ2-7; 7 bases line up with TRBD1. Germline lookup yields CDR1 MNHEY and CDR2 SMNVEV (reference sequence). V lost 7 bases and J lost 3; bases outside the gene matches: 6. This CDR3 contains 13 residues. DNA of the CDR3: TGTGCCAGCAAACGGGGACAGTTCTACGAGCAGTACTTC. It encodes CASKRGQFYEQYF.

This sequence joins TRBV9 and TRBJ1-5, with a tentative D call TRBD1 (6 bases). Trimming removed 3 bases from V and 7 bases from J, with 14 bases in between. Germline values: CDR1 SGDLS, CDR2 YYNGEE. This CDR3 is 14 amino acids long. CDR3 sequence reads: CASSADSLEQPQHF. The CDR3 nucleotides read TGTGCCAGCAGCGCGGACAGTCTGGAGCAGCCCCAGCATTTT.

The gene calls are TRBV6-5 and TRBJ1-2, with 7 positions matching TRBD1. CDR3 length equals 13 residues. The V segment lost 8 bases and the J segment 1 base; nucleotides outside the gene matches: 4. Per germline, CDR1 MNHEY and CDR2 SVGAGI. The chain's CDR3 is CASRDSFNYGYTF. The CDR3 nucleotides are TGTGCCAGCCGGGACAGTTTTAACTATGGCTACACCTTC.

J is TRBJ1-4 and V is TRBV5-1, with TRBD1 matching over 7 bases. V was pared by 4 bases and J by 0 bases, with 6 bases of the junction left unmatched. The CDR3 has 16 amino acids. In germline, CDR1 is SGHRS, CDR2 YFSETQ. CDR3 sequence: CASSLGQVATNEKLFF. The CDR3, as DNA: TGCGCCAGCAGCCTAGGACAGGTCGCAACTAATGAAAAACTGTTTTTT.

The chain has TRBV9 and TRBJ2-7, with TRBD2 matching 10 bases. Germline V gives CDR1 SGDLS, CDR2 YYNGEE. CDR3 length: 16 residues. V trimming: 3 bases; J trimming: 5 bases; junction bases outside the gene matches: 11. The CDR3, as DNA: TGTGCCAGCAGCGCCGCCCGGGCTAGCGGGGGTAACGAGCAGTACTTC. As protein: CASSAARASGGNEQYF.

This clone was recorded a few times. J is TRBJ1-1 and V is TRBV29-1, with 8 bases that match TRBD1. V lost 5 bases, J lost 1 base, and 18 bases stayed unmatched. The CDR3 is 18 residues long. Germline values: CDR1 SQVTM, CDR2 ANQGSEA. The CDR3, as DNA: TGCAGCGTTTTATACCACAGGGGGGGGACAGGAGGGAACACTGAAGCTTTCTTT. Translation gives CSVLYHRGGTGGNTEAFF.

CDR3 sequence reads: CASSQQGLATEAFF. The CDR3 DNA reads TGCGCCAGCAGCCAACAGGGGCTCGCCACTGAAGCTTTCTTT. The J gene is TRBJ1-1, the V gene TRBV4-1; D possibly corresponds to TRBD1 (6 bases). V was trimmed by 2 bases and J by 4 bases, leaving 11 bases between them. This CDR3 comprises 14 residues. Per the germline V gene, CDR1 is MGHRA and CDR2 is YSYEKL.